The sequence of this TCR beta chain was determined in a study of technical replicates of blood from a handful of donors (dated by TCRdb to 2017 to 2019). The protocol used for the library was the immunoSEQ multiplex PCR assay. TCRdb carries this immuneACCESS record with in-frame sequences only. Its versions omit some clonotypes, under half of them owing to an unresolved V gene in the studies checked, with the rest unexplained. The sample yields roughly 60,000 clones; 86% were counted once. The ten biggest clones cover approximately 4.7% of the sample. Trimming at the junction amounts to 7 bases on V and 6 bases on J, and the germline ends lie 19 bases apart. The CDR3 measures 14 amino acids from cysteine to phenylalanine. The only DNA kept is the CDR3, 42 bases in frame from the first base. CDR1 is given as MNHNY and CDR2 as SVGAGI, both from the germline V gene (reference sequence). Remarks on this clone: The specificity of this receptor is unknown. No quality values exist for individual bases; no much larger clone is one base distant.

The clonotype originates from a human donor in good health. Some clones in this sample may be carry-over from other donors' samples. The sequencing input was PBMCs. The chain employs TRBV6-6 and TRBJ2-7; D gene: possibly TRBD2, on 6 matching bases. The CDR3 reads as follows: CASTLGGLYGEQYF. The DNA sequence is as follows: TGTGCCAGCACCCTGGGGGGACTCTACGGCGAGCAGTACTTC.